This entry is about one T cell receptor beta chain. This sample was taken from a study of breast tumors, draining lymph nodes, adjacent tissues. The lymph nodes were axillary draining lymph nodes from breast cancer patients. Trimming at V came to 2 bases and at J to 1 base, leaving 9 bases not matched to a gene. The germline gives CDR1 ENHRY, CDR2 SYGVKD. CDR3 size: 18 residues. TCRdb ran MiXCR on the multiplex PCR reads and lists one entry per CDR3 protein. The table has about 80,000 distinct CDR3 sequences, 15% to 20% seen once. The sequencing input was axillary lymph node tissue. The clonotype comes from a female donor with breast cancer. Some clones in this sample may be carry-over from other donors' samples. The V and J genes are TRBV10-3 and TRBJ2-3; TRBD2 matches at 10 bases. CDR3 in DNA: TGTGCCATCAGTGAGCCCCACCTAGCGGGAGTGGGCACAGATACGCAGTATTTT. Its translation is CAISEPHLAGVGTDTQYF.